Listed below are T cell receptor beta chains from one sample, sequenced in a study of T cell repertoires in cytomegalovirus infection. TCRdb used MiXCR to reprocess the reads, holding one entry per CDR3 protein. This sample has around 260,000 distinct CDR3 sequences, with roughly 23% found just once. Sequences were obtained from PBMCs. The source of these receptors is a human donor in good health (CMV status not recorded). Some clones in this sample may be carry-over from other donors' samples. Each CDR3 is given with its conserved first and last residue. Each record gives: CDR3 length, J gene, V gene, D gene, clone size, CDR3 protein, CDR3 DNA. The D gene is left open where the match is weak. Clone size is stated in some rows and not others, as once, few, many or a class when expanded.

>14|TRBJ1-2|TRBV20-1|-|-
CSARGRGLNYGYTF
TGCAGTGCTAGAGGACGGGGGCTGAACTATGGCTACACCTTC
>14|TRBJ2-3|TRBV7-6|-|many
CASTLFPDTDTQYF
TGTGCCAGCACCCTCTTTCCGGACACAGATACGCAGTATTTT
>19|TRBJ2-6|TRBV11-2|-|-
CASSSGGQATFSGANVLTF
TGTGCCAGCAGCTCCGGGGGGCAGGCAACCTTCTCTGGGGCCAACGTCCTGACTTTC
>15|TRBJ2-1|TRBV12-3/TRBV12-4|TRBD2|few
CASSFWTSGGIEQFF
TGTGCCAGCAGTTTTTGGACTAGCGGGGGGATTGAGCAGTTCTTC
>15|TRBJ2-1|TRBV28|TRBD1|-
CASSPPGQGSNEQFF
TGTGCCAGCAGCCCACCGGGACAGGGGAGCAATGAGCAGTTCTTC
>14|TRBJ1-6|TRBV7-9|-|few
CASSRDSSYSPLHF
TGTGCCAGCAGTCGTGACAGCTCCTATTCACCCCTCCACTTT
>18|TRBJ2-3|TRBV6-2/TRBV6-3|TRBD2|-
CASSWGLAGSAGTDTQYF
TGTGCCAGCAGTTGGGGACTAGCGGGTTCCGCGGGGACAGATACGCAGTATTTT
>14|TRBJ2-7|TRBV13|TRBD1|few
CASSLGQQVYEQYF
TGTGCCAGCAGCTTGGGACAGCAAGTCTACGAGCAGTACTTC
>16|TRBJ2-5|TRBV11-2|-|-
CASSFTASLGKETQYF
TGTGCCAGCAGCTTCACGGCCTCTCTTGGTAAAGAGACCCAGTACTTC
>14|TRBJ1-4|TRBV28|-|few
CASILTGAGEKLFF
TGTGCCAGCATCCTCACGGGGGCTGGTGAAAAACTGTTTTTT
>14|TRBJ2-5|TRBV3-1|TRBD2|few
CASSQGGLEETQYF
TGTGCCAGCAGCCAAGGAGGACTAGAAGAGACCCAGTACTTC
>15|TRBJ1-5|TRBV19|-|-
CASRTGTHSNQPQHF
TGTGCCAGTAGGACGGGGACACATAGCAATCAGCCCCAGCATTTT
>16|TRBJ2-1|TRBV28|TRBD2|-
CASSFGLAGAYNEQFF
TGTGCCAGCAGTTTTGGCCTAGCGGGAGCTTACAATGAGCAGTTCTTC
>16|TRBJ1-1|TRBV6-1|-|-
CASSEAGEGRGTEAFF
TGTGCCAGCAGTGAAGCGGGTGAGGGCAGGGGAACTGAAGCTTTCTTT
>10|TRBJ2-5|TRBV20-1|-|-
CSARDKTQHF
TGCAGTGCTAGAGATAAGACCCAGCACTTC
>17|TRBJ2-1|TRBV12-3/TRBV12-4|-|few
CASSFFLRDPHYNEQFF
TGTGCCAGCAGTTTCTTTCTCCGGGACCCACACTACAATGAGCAGTTCTTC
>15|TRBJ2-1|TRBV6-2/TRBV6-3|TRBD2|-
CASGGGTSVYNEQFF
TGTGCCAGCGGGGGCGGGACTAGCGTCTACAATGAGCAGTTCTTC
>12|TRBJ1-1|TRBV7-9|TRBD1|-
CASSVRDSKAFF
TGTGCCAGCAGCGTCCGGGACAGCAAAGCTTTCTTT
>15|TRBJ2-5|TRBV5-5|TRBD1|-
CASSSPTGGRETQYF
TGTGCCAGCAGCTCTCCTACAGGGGGCCGGGAGACCCAGTACTTC
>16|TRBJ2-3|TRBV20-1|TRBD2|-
CSALFRTSRGWDTQYF
TGCAGTGCTCTCTTCAGGACTAGCAGGGGATGGGATACGCAGTATTTT